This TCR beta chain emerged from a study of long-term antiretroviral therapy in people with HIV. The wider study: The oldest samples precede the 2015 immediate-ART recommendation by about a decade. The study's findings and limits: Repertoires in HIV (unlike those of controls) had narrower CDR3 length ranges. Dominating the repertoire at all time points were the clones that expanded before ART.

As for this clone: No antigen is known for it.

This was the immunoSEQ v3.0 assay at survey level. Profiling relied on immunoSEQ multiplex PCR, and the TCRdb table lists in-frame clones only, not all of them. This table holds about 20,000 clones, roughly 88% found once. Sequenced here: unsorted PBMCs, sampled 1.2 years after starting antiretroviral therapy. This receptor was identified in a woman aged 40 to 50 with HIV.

CDR3 protein: CASAPRLANNEQFF. Here the CDR3 DNA reads TGTGCTAGTGCCCCCCGACTGGCCAACAATGAGCAGTTCTTC. The rearrangement links TRBV12-5 to TRBJ2-1, with D hard to call. Trimming pared 7 bases from V and 5 bases from J, leaving 15 bases between. The length of the CDR3 is 14 residues. The germline gives CDR1 LGHNT, CDR2 FRNRAP.